In this sample, the clone carrying this TCR beta chain turned up a few times. The sample belongs to a study of blood T cell repertoires in COVID-19. Study context: Samples came from the United States, Italy and Spain, spanning acute and convalescent COVID-19. T cells, B-cell-depleted T cells, or PBMCs provided the cDNA or gDNA that served as material.

V was clipped by 0 bases and J by 7 bases, with 13 bases between them. CDR3 length: 14 residues. Germline V gene lookup returns CDR1 SGDLS and CDR2 YYNGEE. The authors' processing: Reference gene primer amplification in the assay estimated nucleated cell counts. Measured with immunoSEQ multiplex PCR; TCRdb has only the in-frame clones, and not every one. V and J calls plus clone size are reproduced from that table; the DNA served to infer D and trimming. The sample shows around 250,000 clones, over 65% of them seen only once. This receptor was taken from a man aged 55 to 70 who had recovered from COVID-19. The chain carries TRBV9 and TRBJ1-2, with D perhaps matching TRBD1 (6 bases). Sequencing used peripheral blood. The CDR3 DNA is TGTGCCAGCAGCGTAGCTTTGGGGGCCGGTGGCTACACCTTC. Protein: CASSVALGAGGYTF.